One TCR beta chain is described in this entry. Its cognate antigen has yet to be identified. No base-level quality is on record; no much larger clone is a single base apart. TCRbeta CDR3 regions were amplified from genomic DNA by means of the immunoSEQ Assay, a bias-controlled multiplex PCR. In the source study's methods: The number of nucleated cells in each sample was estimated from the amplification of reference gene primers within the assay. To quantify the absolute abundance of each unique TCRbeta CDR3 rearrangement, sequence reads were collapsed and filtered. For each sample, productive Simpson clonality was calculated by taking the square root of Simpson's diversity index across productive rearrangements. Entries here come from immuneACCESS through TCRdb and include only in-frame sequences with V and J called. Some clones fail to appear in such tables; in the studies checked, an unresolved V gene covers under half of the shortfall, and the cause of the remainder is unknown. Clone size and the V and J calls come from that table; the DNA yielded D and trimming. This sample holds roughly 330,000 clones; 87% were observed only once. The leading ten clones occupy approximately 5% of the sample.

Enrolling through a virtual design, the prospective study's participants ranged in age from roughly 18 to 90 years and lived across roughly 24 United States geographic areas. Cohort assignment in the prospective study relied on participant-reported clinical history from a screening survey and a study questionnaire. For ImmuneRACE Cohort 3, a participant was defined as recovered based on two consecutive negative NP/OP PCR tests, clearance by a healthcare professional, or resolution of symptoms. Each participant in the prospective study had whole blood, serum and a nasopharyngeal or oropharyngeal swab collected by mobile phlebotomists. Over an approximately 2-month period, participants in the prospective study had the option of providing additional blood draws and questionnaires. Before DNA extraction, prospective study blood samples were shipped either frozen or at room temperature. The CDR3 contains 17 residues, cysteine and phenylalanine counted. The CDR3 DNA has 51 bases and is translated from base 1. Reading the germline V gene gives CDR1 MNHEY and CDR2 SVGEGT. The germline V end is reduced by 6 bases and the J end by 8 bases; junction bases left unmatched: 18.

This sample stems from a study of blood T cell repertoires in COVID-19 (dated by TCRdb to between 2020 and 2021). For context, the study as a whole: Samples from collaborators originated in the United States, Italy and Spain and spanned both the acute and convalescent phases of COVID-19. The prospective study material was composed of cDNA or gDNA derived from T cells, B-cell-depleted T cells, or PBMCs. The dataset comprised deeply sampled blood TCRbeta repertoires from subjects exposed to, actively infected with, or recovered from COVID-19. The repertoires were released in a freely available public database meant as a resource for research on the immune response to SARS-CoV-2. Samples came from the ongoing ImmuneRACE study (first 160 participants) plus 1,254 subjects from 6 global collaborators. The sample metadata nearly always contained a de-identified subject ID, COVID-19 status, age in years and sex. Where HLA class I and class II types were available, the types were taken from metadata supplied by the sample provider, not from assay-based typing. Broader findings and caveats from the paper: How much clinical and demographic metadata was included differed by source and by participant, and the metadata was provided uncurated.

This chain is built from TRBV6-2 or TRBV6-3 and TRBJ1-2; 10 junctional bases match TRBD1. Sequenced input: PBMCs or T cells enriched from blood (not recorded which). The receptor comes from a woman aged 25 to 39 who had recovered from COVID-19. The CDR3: CASSTGPGTGAPRGYTF. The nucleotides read TGTGCCAGCAGCACAGGCCCCGGGACAGGGGCGCCCCGAGGCTACACCTTC.